These T cell receptor beta chains were read from a single sample in a study of blood T cell repertoires in COVID-19. Libraries were prepared by immunoSEQ multiplex PCR; TCRdb keeps only in-frame clonotypes and omits some of them. This sample has some 160,000 clones, with 75% to 80% found just once. Sequencing input: peripheral blood. The receptors stem from a woman aged 80 or older with acute or convalescent COVID-19. Each CDR3 is given with its conserved first and last residue. The order of the fields is D gene, J gene, V gene, clone size, CDR3 length, CDR3 protein, CDR3 DNA. A D gene is named only where the DNA matches it firmly. Where a row states a size, it is once, few, many or the class of an expanded clone; other rows omit it.

TRBD1 TRBJ1-2 TRBV19 once 13 CASSISGTDGYTF TGTGCCAGTAGTATATCCGGGACAGATGGCTACACCTTC
TRBD2 TRBJ2-1 TRBV6-6 NA 20 CASSPRGAGNRLSSYNEQFF TGTGCCAGCAGTCCCCGGGGAGCGGGAAATCGGCTGAGCTCCTACAATGAGCAGTTCTTC
NA TRBJ2-1 TRBV18 NA 13 CASSFGSGDEQFF TGTGCCAGCTCATTCGGGAGTGGGGATGAGCAGTTCTTC
NA TRBJ1-1 TRBV7-8 NA 15 CASSLVAGRHTEAFF TGTGCCAGCAGCTTAGTCGCAGGGCGGCACACTGAAGCTTTCTTT
NA TRBJ1-1 TRBV4-2 NA 16 CASSQDRNRRNTEAFF TGTGCCAGCAGCCAAGATAGGAACAGGAGAAACACTGAAGCTTTCTTT
NA TRBJ1-4 TRBV19 NA 13 CASRAGRNEKLFF TGTGCCAGTAGGGCAGGGCGGAATGAAAAACTGTTTTTT
TRBD1 TRBJ2-1 TRBV18 NA 15 CASSPDRVSYNEQFF TGTGCCAGCTCACCAGACAGGGTGTCCTACAATGAGCAGTTCTTC
TRBD1 TRBJ1-5 TRBV15 NA 15 CATSPGTGLSQPQHF TGTGCCACCAGCCCCGGGACAGGGTTAAGTCAGCCCCAGCATTTT
TRBD1 TRBJ2-7 TRBV7-2 NA 15 CASSQPGQGLHEQYF TGTGCCAGCAGCCAACCGGGACAGGGTTTACACGAGCAGTACTTC
NA TRBJ2-7 TRBV6-5 NA 15 CASSSAGESAYEQYF TGTGCCAGCAGTTCTGCAGGGGAATCAGCCTACGAGCAGTACTTC
TRBD1 TRBJ1-5 TRBV18 NA 15 CASSPQGAGNQPQHF TGTGCCAGCTCACCCCAGGGGGCAGGCAATCAGCCCCAGCATTTT
NA TRBJ1-5 TRBV5-8 NA 15 CASSLWGRAAQPQHF TGTGCCAGCAGCTTGTGGGGCAGGGCGGCTCAGCCCCAGCATTTT
NA TRBJ1-4 TRBV12-3/TRBV12-4 NA 12 CASSSQGEKLFF TGTGCCAGCAGTTCCCAGGGAGAAAAACTGTTTTTT
TRBD1 TRBJ1-1 TRBV5-5 few 16 CASSLQGSSINTEAFF TGTGCCAGCAGCTTACAGGGGAGCTCAATCAACACTGAAGCTTTCTTT
TRBD2 TRBJ2-7 TRBV7-8 NA 15 CASSLGTSGSYEQYF TGTGCCAGCAGCCTCGGGACTAGCGGGAGCTACGAGCAGTACTTC
NA TRBJ1-2 TRBV24-1 NA 16 CATSDSAGAANYGYTF TGTGCCACCAGTGACTCCGCCGGAGCCGCTAACTATGGCTACACCTTC
TRBD1 TRBJ1-4 TRBV28 NA 14 CASSLTGAGEKLFF TGTGCCAGCAGTTTGACAGGGGCGGGTGAAAAACTGTTTTTT
TRBD1 TRBJ1-5 TRBV10-3 once 14 CAISEDRVNQPQHF TGTGCCATCAGTGAAGACAGGGTTAATCAGCCCCAGCATTTT
TRBD1 TRBJ1-1 TRBV5-1 few 15 CASTSSGTGNTEAFF TGCGCCAGCACTTCATCCGGGACAGGGAACACTGAAGCTTTCTTT
NA TRBJ1-6 TRBV11-2 NA 15 CASSLFGREISPLHF TGTGCCAGCAGCTTATTCGGGCGGGAAATTTCACCCCTCCACTTT